Sequencing of this T cell receptor beta chain was carried out in a study of identical twins. CDR3 length: 15 amino acids. V lost 0 bases and J lost 6, with 16 bases in between. The V gene's germline CDR1 is DFQATT and CDR2 SNEGSKA (reference sequence). A single record per CDR3 protein comes from TCRdb applying MiXCR to the 5' RACE reads. This table has around 570,000 distinct CDR3 sequences, 7.5% to 10% appearing once. These data also formed part of another study, on yellow fever vaccine responses in identical twins.

The sequenced sample consisted of PBMCs. The chain couples TRBV20-1 to TRBJ2-3; possibly TRBD2 for D (5 bases). The TCR comes from a woman aged 18-29 years in good health. CDR3 nucleotides: TGCAGTGCTAGAGATCCTGCGGGCGCCTGGGATACGCAGTATTTT. This encodes CSARDPAGAWDTQYF.